This T cell receptor beta chain originates from a study of blood T cell repertoires in COVID-19. This clone was seen a few times. Trimming at V came to 6 bases and at J to 1 base, leaving 9 bases not matched to a gene. The CDR3 extends over 15 amino acids. CDR1 and CDR2 from the germline V gene are LNHNV and YYDKDF (reference sequence). This table comes from immunoSEQ multiplex PCR, and its TCRdb copy is limited to in-frame clones, with some not included. The sample yields a few hundred thousand clones, 83% seen once. Material: peripheral blood. The TCR sequence derives from a woman aged 50 to 60 with acute or convalescent COVID-19. This sequence joins TRBV15 and TRBJ2-7, with 7 nucleotides matching TRBD1. The CDR3: CATSDSGTASYEQYF. In DNA form, the CDR3 reads TGTGCCACCAGTGACTCCGGGACAGCGTCCTACGAGCAGTACTTC.